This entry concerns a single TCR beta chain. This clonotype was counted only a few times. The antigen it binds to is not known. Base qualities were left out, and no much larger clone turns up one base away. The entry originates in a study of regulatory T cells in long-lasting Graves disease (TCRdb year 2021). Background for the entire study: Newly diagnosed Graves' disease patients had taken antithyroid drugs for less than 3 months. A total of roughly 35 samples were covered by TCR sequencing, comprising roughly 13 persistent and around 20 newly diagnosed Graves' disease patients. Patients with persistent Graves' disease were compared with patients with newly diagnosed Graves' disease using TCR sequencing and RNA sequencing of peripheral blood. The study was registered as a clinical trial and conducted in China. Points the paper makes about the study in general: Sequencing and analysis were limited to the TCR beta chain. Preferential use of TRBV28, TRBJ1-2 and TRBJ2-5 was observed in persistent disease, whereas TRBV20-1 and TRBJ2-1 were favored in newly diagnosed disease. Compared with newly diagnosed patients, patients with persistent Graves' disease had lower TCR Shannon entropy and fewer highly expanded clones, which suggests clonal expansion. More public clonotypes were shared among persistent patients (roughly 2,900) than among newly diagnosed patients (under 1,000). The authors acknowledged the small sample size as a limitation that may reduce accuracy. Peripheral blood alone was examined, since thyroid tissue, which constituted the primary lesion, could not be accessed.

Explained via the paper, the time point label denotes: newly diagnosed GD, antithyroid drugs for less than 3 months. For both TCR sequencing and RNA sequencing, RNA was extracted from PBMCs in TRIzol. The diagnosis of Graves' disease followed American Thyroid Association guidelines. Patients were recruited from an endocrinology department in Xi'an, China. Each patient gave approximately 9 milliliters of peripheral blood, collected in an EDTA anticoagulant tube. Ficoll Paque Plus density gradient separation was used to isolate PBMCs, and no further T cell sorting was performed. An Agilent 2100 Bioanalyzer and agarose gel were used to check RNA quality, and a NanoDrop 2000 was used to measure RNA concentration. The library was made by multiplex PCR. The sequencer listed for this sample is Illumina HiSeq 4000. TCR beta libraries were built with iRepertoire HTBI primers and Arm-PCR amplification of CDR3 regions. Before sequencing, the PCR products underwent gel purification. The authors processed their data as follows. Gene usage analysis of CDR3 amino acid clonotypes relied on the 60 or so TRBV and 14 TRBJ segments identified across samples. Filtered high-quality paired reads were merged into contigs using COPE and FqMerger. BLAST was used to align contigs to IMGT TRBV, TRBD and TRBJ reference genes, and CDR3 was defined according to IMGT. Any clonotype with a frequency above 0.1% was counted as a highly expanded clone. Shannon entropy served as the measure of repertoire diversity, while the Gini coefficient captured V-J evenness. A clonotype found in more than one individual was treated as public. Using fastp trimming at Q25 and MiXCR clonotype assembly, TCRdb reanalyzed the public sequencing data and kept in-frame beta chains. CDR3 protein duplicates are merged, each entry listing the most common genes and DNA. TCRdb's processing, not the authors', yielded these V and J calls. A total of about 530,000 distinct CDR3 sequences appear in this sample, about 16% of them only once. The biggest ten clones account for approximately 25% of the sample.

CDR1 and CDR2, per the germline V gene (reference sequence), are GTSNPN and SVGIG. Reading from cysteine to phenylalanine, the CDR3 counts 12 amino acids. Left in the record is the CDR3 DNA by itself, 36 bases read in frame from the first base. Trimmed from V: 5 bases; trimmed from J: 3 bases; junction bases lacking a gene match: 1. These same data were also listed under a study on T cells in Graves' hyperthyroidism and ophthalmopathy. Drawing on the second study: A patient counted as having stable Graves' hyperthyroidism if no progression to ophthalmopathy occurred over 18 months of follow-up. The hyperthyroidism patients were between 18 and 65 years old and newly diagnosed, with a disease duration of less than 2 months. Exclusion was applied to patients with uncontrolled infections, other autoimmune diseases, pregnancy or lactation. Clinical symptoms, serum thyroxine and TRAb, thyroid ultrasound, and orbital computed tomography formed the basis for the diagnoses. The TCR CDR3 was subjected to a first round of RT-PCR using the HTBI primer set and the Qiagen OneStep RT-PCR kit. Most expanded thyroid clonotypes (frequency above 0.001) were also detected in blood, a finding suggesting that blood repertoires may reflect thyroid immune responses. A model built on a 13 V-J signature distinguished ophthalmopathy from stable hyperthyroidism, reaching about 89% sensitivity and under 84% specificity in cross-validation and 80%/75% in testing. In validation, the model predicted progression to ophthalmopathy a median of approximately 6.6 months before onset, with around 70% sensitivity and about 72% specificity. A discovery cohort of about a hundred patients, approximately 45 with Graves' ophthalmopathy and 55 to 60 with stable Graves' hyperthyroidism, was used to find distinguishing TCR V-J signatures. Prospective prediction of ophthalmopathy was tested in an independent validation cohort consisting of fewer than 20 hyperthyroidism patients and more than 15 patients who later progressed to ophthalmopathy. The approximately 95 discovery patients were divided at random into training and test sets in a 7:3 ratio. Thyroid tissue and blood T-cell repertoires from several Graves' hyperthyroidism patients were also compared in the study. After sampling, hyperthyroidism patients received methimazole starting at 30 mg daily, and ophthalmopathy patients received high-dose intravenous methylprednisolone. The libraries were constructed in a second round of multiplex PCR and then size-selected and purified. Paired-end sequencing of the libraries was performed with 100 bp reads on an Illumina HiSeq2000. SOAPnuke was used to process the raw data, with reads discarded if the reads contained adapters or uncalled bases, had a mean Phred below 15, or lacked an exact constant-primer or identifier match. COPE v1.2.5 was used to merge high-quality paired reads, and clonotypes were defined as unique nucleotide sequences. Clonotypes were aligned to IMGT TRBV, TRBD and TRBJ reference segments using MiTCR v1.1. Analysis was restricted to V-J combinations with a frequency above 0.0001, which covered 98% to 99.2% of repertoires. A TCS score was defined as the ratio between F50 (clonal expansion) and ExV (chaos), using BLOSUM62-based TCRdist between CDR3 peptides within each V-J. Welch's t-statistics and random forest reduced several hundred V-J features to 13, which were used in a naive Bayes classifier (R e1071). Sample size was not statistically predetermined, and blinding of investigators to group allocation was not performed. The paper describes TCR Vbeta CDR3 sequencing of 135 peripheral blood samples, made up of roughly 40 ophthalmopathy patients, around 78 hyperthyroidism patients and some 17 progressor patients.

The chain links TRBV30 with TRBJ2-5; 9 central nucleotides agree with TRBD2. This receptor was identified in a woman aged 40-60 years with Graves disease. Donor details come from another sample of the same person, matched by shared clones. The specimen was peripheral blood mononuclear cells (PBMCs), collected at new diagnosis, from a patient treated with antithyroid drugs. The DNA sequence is TGTGCCTGGGAGCGGGGGGAAGAGACCCAGTACTTC. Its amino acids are CAWERGEETQYF.